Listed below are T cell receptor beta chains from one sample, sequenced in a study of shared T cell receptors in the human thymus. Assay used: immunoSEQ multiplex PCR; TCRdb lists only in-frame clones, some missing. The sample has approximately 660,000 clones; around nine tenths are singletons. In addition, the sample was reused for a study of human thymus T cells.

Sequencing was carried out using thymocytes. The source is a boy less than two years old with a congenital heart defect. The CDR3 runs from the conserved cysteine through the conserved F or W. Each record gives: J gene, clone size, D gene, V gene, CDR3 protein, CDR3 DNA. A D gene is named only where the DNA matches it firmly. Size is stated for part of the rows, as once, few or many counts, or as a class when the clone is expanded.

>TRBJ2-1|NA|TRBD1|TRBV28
CASSQDRARSHNEQFF
TGTGCCAGCAGTCAGGACAGGGCCCGCTCACACAATGAGCAGTTCTTC
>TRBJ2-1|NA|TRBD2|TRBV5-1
CASSSGTSGRPPVNEQFF
TGCGCCAGCAGCTCCGGGACTAGCGGGAGGCCGCCGGTTAATGAGCAGTTCTTC
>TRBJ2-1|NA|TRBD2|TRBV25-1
CASSGGGLAGDEQFF
TGTGCCAGCAGTGGGGGGGGGCTAGCGGGAGATGAGCAGTTCTTC
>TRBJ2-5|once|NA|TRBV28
CASSSPPVSAQYF
TGCGCCAGCAGTTCGCCCCCGGTGTCGGCCCAGTACTTC
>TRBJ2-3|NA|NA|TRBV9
CASSPGPGRYGDTQYF
TGTGCCAGCAGCCCAGGCCCGGGGAGATATGGAGATACGCAGTATTTT
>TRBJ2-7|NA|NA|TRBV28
CASSRDINSYEQYF
TGTGCCAGCAGTCGGGACATTAACTCCTACGAGCAGTACTTC
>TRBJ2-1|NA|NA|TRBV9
CASSTRPPRAYNEQFF
TGTGCCAGCAGTACCCGACCCCCACGGGCCTACAATGAGCAGTTCTTC
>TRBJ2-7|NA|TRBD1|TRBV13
CASSSDRAYTSFAF
TGTGCCAGCAGCTCGGACAGGGCCTACACATCCTTCGCCTTC
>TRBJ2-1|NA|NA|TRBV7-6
CASSLWARDYSYNEQFF
TGTGCCAGCAGCTTATGGGCACGAGATTACTCCTACAATGAGCAGTTCTTC
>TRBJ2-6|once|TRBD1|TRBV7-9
CASSLVAGTGASGANVLTF
TGTGCCAGCAGCTTAGTGGCCGGGACAGGGGCCTCTGGGGCCAACGTCCTGACTTTC
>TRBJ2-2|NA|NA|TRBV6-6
CASKTGATGELFF
TGTGCCAGCAAGACAGGTGCTACCGGGGAGCTGTTTTTT